This T cell receptor (beta chain) originates from a study of cytomegalovirus exposure and HLA in healthy donors. Study overall: It was reported in a later analysis that the 90 to 150 validation repertoires used the same platform as the approximately 600 first-cohort repertoires. Study-level points and caveats: Diagnosis of cytomegalovirus status made by the classifier reportedly showed high specificity and sensitivity. A list of about 160 TCR beta chains associated with cytomegalovirus was given.

Germline-derived CDR1 and CDR2 are SGDLS and YYNGEE. This CDR3 region has 14 residues. Between the trimmed V and J ends, which lost 1 base and 7 bases, there was a span of 14 bases. The donors were in the approximately 120-subject validation cohort; that cohort was separate from the roughly 660-subject first cohort. Here immunoSEQ multiplex PCR was the method, and the copy in TCRdb shows in-frame clones only, minus some. The data hold 100,000 or so clones, with 75% to 90% observed a single time. A note on this clone: What it binds is unknown.

This sequence originates from a man aged 18 to 35 in good health and CMV-seropositive. The sample taken for sequencing was PBMCs. J is TRBJ2-5 and V is TRBV9; weak D call: TRBD2 (6 bases). The CDR3: CASSVSGTEGTQYF. CDR3 bases: TGTGCCAGCAGCGTATCTGGGACGGAGGGGACCCAGTACTTC.